The source of this T cell receptor (beta chain) is a study of blood T cell repertoires in COVID-19. Study-level information: Both acute and convalescent COVID-19 samples were obtained from the United States, Italy and Spain.

The method was immunoSEQ multiplex PCR; TCRdb's version includes in-frame clones alone and lacks a portion of them. Of about 190,000 clones listed, around 83% are singletons. The CDR3 contains 15 residues. Germline V gene lookup returns CDR1 SGHRS and CDR2 YFSETQ. Only a few counts were recorded for this clone. A read error may account for a junction end that differs from germline. This sequence was found in an elderly woman with acute or convalescent COVID-19. The rearrangement joins TRBV5-1 to TRBJ1-3, with a weak D call TRBD1 (6 bases). Sequencing was performed on peripheral blood. The CDR3 spells CASSLGAPSGNTIYF. The CDR3 DNA reads TGCGCCAGCAGTTTGGGGGCGCCCTCTGGAAACACCATATATTTT.